This T cell receptor (beta chain) was sequenced for a study of human T cells and chemical hapten exposure. The wider study: Variability of per-sample TCR yields stemmed mainly from small differences in pooled library volume.

Specified time point: patch test 1, 2 weeks after DPC sensitization. Treatment meaning: therapeutic diphenylcyclopropenone sensitization with weekly scalp DPC. The V gene's germline CDR1 is KGHSH and CDR2 LQKENI. Germline trimming cut 2 bases from V and 1 base from J; bases unmatched to any gene: 4. CDR3 length: 15 amino acids. Individual cDNA molecules in this library carried unique molecular identifiers. TCRdb processed the RACE reads anew with MiXCR; each CDR3 protein has one entry. This table has about 100,000 distinct CDR3 sequences, roughly a tenth appearing once. The V call is TRBV18, the J call TRBJ2-7; the match to TRBD1 covers 8 bases. The sequence was collected from a man between 35 and 55 years old with alopecia areata. Some clones in this sample may be carry-over from other donors' samples. The sequences come from whole blood, collected in connection with sensitization to the hapten diphenylcyclopropenone (DPC). The CDR3 loop reads CASSPDRGFSYEQYV. Written as DNA, the CDR3 is TGTGCCAGCTCACCAGACAGGGGTTTTTCCTACGAGCAGTACGTC.